This T cell receptor (beta chain) was sequenced during a study of T cell responses to AZD1222 COVID-19 vaccine. Here immunoSEQ multiplex PCR was the method, and the copy in TCRdb shows in-frame clones only, minus some. The sample shows some 120,000 clones, around 85% of them seen only once. CDR3 size: 15 residues. The germline gives CDR1 SEHNR, CDR2 FQNEAQ (reference sequence). Trimming removed 3 bases from V and 5 bases from J; junction bases left unmatched: 5. The sequence was collected from an adult in good health. V is TRBV7-9 and J is TRBJ1-4, with 8 bases fitting TRBD1. The source was peripheral blood, collected on day 0 of MenACWY control vaccination. The CDR3 DNA follows: TGTGCCAGCAGCTTCGGACAGGGCACAAATGAAAAACTGTTTTTT. This encodes CASSFGQGTNEKLFF.